The 17 T cell receptor beta chains in this list originate from one sample, sequenced in a study of blood T cell repertoires in COVID-19. Profiled with immunoSEQ multiplex PCR; TCRdb holds only in-frame clones, not every one. This sample has 300,000 or so clones, with around 90% found just once. The specimen was peripheral blood. Receptor source: a woman aged 40 to 49 with acute or convalescent COVID-19.

The chain is built from TRBV5-4 and TRBJ2-2; no clear D. Trimming stripped 4 bases from V and 3 bases from J, with 4 bases between. The CDR3 length is 12 residues. Germline V gene sequence: CDR1 SGHNT, CDR2 YYREEE (reference sequence). The CDR3 sequence is CASSPYTGELFF. CDR3 in DNA: TGTGCCAGCAGCCCGTACACCGGGGAGCTGTTTTTT. The full variable domain, rest sourced from reference TRBV5-4 and TRBJ2-2, is ETGVTQSPTHLIKTRGQQVTLRCSSQSGHNTVSWYQQALGQGPQFIFQYYREEENGRGNFPPRFSGLQFPNYSSELNVNALELDDSALYLCASSPYTGELFFGEGSRLTVL.

This clone was seen only a few times. V is TRBV19 and J is TRBJ1-1; 8 nucleotides line up with TRBD1. The CDR3 spans 13 residues. The trim removed 10 bases at V and 5 bases at J, leaving 9 bases unmatched. The V gene's germline CDR1 is LNHDA and CDR2 SQIVND (reference sequence). The DNA of the CDR3 is TGTGCCACCAGGACAGGGAGGGAAACTGAAGCTTTCTTT. It codes for CATRTGRETEAFF.

This clone came up once. CDR3 bases: TGCGCCAGCAGCTTGGACGGGGGGACGCCTGGCATTCAGTACTTC. It is translated as CASSLDGGTPGIQYF. The chain recombines TRBV5-1 with TRBJ2-4; 7 nucleotides align to TRBD2. The V and J ends lost 0 bases and 9 bases, in that order; junction bases with no gene match: 9. Germline V gives CDR1 SGHRS, CDR2 YFSETQ. The CDR3 contains 15 residues.

Notes on this clone: This same CDR3 is encoded by further DNA sequences in the sample. The CDR3 region has the DNA TGTGCCAGCAGCCCTACTAGCGGGCCATACAATGAGCAGTTCTTC. It specifies CASSPTSGPYNEQFF. V and J are TRBV3-1 (or the pseudogene TRBV3-2) and TRBJ2-1; 9 nucleotides line up with TRBD2. Germline CDR1 is LGHDT and CDR2 is YNNKEL (reference sequence). This CDR3 spans 15 amino acids. V lost 4 bases and J lost 4; bases outside the gene matches: 5.

The DNA for the CDR3 is TGTGCCAGCACCCCGGGGGGCGGCTACACCTTC. This encodes CASTPGGGYTF. The chain uses TRBV12-3 or TRBV12-4 and TRBJ1-2; TRBD1 might be the D (6 bases). The CDR3 runs to 11 residues. Trimming removed 7 bases from V and 8 bases from J, with 11 bases in between.

This chain uses TRBV24-1 with TRBJ2-1, with D possibly TRBD2 on 5 matching bases. The V gene's germline CDR1 is KGHDR and CDR2 SFDVKD. The V and J ends lost 4 bases and 2 bases respectively, with 8 bases between them. CDR3 length: 14 amino acids. The CDR3 protein is CATSDPGTYNEQFF. The CDR3 coding sequence is TGTGCCACCAGTGACCCGGGGACCTACAATGAGCAGTTCTTC.

The V call is TRBV6-5, the J call TRBJ1-1, with D tentatively TRBD1 (5 bases). Trimming shortened V by 0 bases and J by 4 bases, and 12 bases separated the two germline ends. CDR1 MNHEY and CDR2 SVGAGI come from the germline V gene. This CDR3 is built from 15 residues. CDR3 nucleotides: TGTGCCAGCAGTTACTCGATTCAGGGAAGCACTGAAGCTTTCTTT. Translating gives CASSYSIQGSTEAFF.

The CDR3 coding sequence is TGTGCCATCAGTGAGGGGGGCTCATACAATCAGCCCCAGCATTTT. Protein sequence: CAISEGGSYNQPQHF. The chain employs TRBV10-3 and TRBJ1-5; possible D gene TRBD1, 6 bases. The CDR3 spans 15 residues. V lost 2 bases and J lost 3, with 11 bases in between. CDR1 is ENHRY and CDR2 is SYGVKD in the germline V gene.

CDR3 amino acids: CASTRSMGASDTQYF. CDR3 nucleotide sequence: TGTGCCAGCACCCGATCCATGGGCGCCTCAGATACGCAGTATTTT. V is TRBV27 and J is TRBJ2-3; D remains unclear. The germline CDR1 and CDR2 sequences are MNHEY and SMNVEV (reference sequence). The CDR3 sequence is 15 residues long. V dropped 7 bases and J dropped 4 bases, with 18 bases sitting between them.

V is TRBV10-3 and J is TRBJ1-1; 7 positions agree with TRBD1. V shed 6 bases, J shed 1 base, and the junction held 2 bases outside the gene matches. The germline V gene encodes CDR1 ENHRY and CDR2 SYGVKD. This CDR3 has 13 amino acids. Here the CDR3 DNA reads TGTGCCATCAGCCGACAGGGGAACACTGAAGCTTTCTTT. It yields the protein CAISRQGNTEAFF.

CDR3 DNA sequence: TGCGCCAGCAGTGAGTTTTCTACCCTTCCAGGGGGTAAGTTCTTC. It yields the protein CASSEFSTLPGGKFF. This chain joins TRBV10-1 and TRBJ2-1; the match to TRBD1 covers 7 bases. Losses at the gene ends were 1 base for V and 14 bases for J; bases not matched to a gene: 14. Germline V gives CDR1 WNHNN, CDR2 SYGVQD (reference sequence). The CDR3 runs to 15 residues.

V is TRBV30 and J is TRBJ1-4, with D possibly being TRBD1 (5 bases). The CDR3 is 16 residues long. V was cut by 3 bases and J by 2 bases, with 16 bases left in between. The germline gives CDR1 GTSNPN, CDR2 SVGIG (reference sequence). This chain's CDR3 is CAWSRPGGSTNEKLFF. In nucleotides, the CDR3 is TGTGCCTGGAGCCGCCCGGGGGGTAGCACTAATGAAAAACTGTTTTTT.

The V and J genes are TRBV25-1 and TRBJ1-1, with no clear D. V lost 5 bases to trimming and J lost 8 bases, with 9 bases between them. The CDR3 loop spans 11 amino acids. CDR1 MGHDK and CDR2 SYGVNS come from the germline V gene. The CDR3 sequence: CASSLAGEAFF. Written as DNA, the CDR3 is TGTGCCAGCAGTCTCGCGGGCGAAGCTTTCTTT.

The chain combines TRBV24-1 with TRBJ2-3; 13 nucleotides agree with TRBD2. CDR1 is KGHDR and CDR2 is SFDVKD in the germline V gene. This CDR3 has 15 amino acids. Germline trimming cut 6 bases from V and 4 bases from J; bases unmatched to any gene: 3. The CDR3: CATSSGLAGADTQYF. Here the CDR3 DNA reads TGTGCCACCAGTTCCGGACTAGCGGGGGCAGATACGCAGTATTTT.

This chain links TRBV27 with TRBJ2-3; no definite D call. V lost 3 bases, J lost 3 bases, and 7 bases lay in between. This CDR3 contains 13 residues. CDR1 is MNHEY, CDR2 SMNVEV, per germline (reference sequence). The CDR3 DNA is TGTGCCAGCAGTTTCACTACAACAGATACGCAGTATTTT. Translated, it gives CASSFTTTDTQYF.

The chain joins TRBV19 to TRBJ1-1; TRBD1 agrees at 11 bases. Germline CDR1 is LNHDA and CDR2 is SQIVND (reference sequence). Trimming at V came to 10 bases and at J to 2 bases, leaving 9 bases not matched to a gene. The CDR3 is 15 amino acids. The CDR3 region has the DNA TGTGCCACCTGGGACAGGGGGAAAGGAAACACTGAAGCTTTCTTT. This gives the protein CATWDRGKGNTEAFF.

The J gene is TRBJ1-6, the V gene TRBV18; 11 nucleotides agree with TRBD1. Unmatched junction bases numbered 4, after V lost 5 bases and J lost 7 bases. This CDR3 has 15 residues. Per the germline V gene, CDR1 is KGHSH and CDR2 is LQKENI. The CDR3 DNA reads TGTGCCAGCTCAATCGGACAGGGGGCAAATTCACCCCTCCACTTT. Translated, it gives CASSIGQGANSPLHF.